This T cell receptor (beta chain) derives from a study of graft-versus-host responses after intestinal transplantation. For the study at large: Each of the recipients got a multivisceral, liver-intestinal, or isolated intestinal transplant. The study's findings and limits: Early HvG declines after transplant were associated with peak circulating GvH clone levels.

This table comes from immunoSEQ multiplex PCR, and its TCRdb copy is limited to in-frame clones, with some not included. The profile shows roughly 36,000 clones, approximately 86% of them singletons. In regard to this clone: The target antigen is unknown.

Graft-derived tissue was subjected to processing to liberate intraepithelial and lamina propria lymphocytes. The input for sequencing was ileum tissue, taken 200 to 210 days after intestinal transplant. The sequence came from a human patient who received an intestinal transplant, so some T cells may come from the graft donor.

The CDR3 DNA follows: TGCGCCAGCAGCCAAGATCCACAGGGGTTGTCGAACACCGGGGAGCTGTTTTTT. Its translation: CASSQDPQGLSNTGELFF. The genes are TRBV4-1 and TRBJ2-2, with 7 bases fitting TRBD1. Losses at the gene ends were 0 bases for V and 0 bases for J; bases not matched to a gene: 7. This CDR3 region has 18 residues. CDR1 and CDR2 (germline): MGHRA, YSYEKL.